The 10 T cell receptor beta chains below were found in one sample sequenced in a study of T cell responses to AZD1222 COVID-19 vaccine. Assay used: immunoSEQ multiplex PCR; TCRdb lists only in-frame clones, some missing. The sample yields about 90,000 clones, 85% seen once. Sample: peripheral blood, taken 28 days after the second AZD1222 dose. The receptors come from an adult who received the AZD1222 COVID-19 vaccine.

The V and J genes are TRBV27 and TRBJ2-7; 7 bases align to TRBD2. The CDR3 runs to 16 residues. J was trimmed by 3 bases and V by 5 bases; bases with no gene match: 13. Germline CDR1 is MNHEY and CDR2 is SMNVEV (reference sequence). CDR3 bases: TGTGCCAGCAGTATCGATTCGGGACTACCTATCTACGAGCAGTACTTC. Amino acid sequence: CASSIDSGLPIYEQYF.

The chain has TRBV29-1 and TRBJ1-2; D gene unclear. Germline V lookup: CDR1 SQVTM, CDR2 ANQGSEA. V lost 4 bases and J lost 4, with 13 bases in between. CDR3 length equals 13 residues. In DNA form, the CDR3 reads TGCAGCGTTGCCACAGCGACTGGCTATGGCTACACCTTC. It encodes CSVATATGYGYTF.

This chain joins TRBV6-2 or TRBV6-3 and TRBJ2-4; TRBD1 is a possible D gene (6 bases). The CDR3 has 15 residues. The germline gives CDR1 MNHEY, CDR2 SVGEGT. V lost 2 bases, J lost 8 bases, and 16 bases lay in between. The CDR3 sequence is CASSYRMRGTDIQYF. CDR3 nucleotide sequence: TGTGCCAGCAGTTACCGGATGAGGGGGACGGACATTCAGTACTTC.

The sample holds one count of this clone. The chain carries TRBV5-1 and TRBJ2-3; the match to TRBD2 covers 10 bases. J lost 2 bases, V lost 4 bases, and 7 bases had no gene match. This CDR3 has 16 amino acids. Germline lookup yields CDR1 SGHRS and CDR2 YFSETQ. Here the CDR3 DNA reads TGCGCCAGCAGCCCTCCCAGCGGGGGGGTCACAGATACGCAGTATTTT. It codes for CASSPPSGGVTDTQYF. Combining the CDR3 with reference TRBV5-1 and TRBJ2-3 gives the whole variable domain KAGVTQTPRYLIKTRGQQVTLSCSPISGHRSVSWYQQTPGQGLQFLFEYFSETQRNKGNFPGRFSGRQFSNSRSEMNVSTLELGDSALYLCASSPPSGGVTDTQYFGPGTRLTVL.

CDR3 in DNA: TGTGCCAGTAGTGGACAGTATCGGGGCGAGCAGTACTTC. This codes for CASSGQYRGEQYF. This chain uses TRBV19 with TRBJ2-7; a possible D gene is TRBD1 (6 bases). V was pared by 5 bases and J by 6 bases, with 14 bases between. The CDR3 contains 13 residues. CDR1 LNHDA and CDR2 SQIVND come from the germline V gene (reference sequence).

The chain joins TRBV7-8 to TRBJ1-5; perhaps TRBD1 as D (5 bases). The CDR3 is 15 amino acids. Per germline, CDR1 SGHVS and CDR2 FQNEAQ. Deletions cut 5 bases from V and 5 bases from J, with 16 bases between. The CDR3 reads CASSQSSGLYQPQHF. CDR3 sequence (DNA): TGTGCCAGCAGCCAGAGTTCAGGGTTATATCAGCCCCAGCATTTT.

This clone has only one observation. This chain joins TRBV6-4 and TRBJ1-2; D unresolved. Trimming took 8 bases from V and 4 from J, leaving 5 bases between them. The CDR3 loop spans 10 amino acids. Germline CDR1 MRHNA, CDR2 SNTAGT. This CDR3 is CASSFYGYTF. Written as DNA, the CDR3 is TGTGCCAGCTCCTTCTATGGCTACACCTTC.

The chain combines TRBV28 with TRBJ2-2; the match to TRBD2 covers 7 bases. Per germline, CDR1 MDHEN and CDR2 SYDVKM. The CDR3 extends over 15 amino acids. V lost 5 bases to trimming and J lost 7 bases; unmatched junction nucleotides: 10. In nucleotides, the CDR3 is TGTGCCAGCAGTGAGGCTGCGGGAGCGGGCGGGGAGCTGTTTTTT. Translated, it gives CASSEAAGAGGELFF.

This sequence joins TRBV2 and TRBJ1-1; TRBD1 aligns across 7 bases. CDR1 and CDR2 from the germline V gene are SNHLY and FYNNEI. The CDR3 contains 14 residues. The ends lost 5 bases at V and 8 bases at J; junction bases unmatched: 11. The CDR3 region is CASSPTREGAEAFF. CDR3 DNA: TGTGCCAGCAGTCCAACGAGGGAGGGGGCAGAAGCTTTCTTT.

V usage is TRBV5-1 and J usage is TRBJ2-1, with 12 bases lining up with TRBD2. The CDR3 runs 16 residues. V lost 4 bases and J lost 0; bases outside the gene matches: 2. Germline CDR1 reads SGHRS; CDR2 reads YFSETQ. This CDR3 is CASSPSGGASYNEQFF. Here the CDR3 DNA reads TGCGCCAGCAGCCCTAGCGGGGGGGCCTCCTACAATGAGCAGTTCTTC.